The 12 T cell receptor beta chains below all came from one sample that was sequenced in a study of T cells in Graves' hyperthyroidism and ophthalmopathy (dated by TCRdb to the late 2010s). The library was obtained by multiplex PCR. TCRdb records Illumina HiSeq 2000 as the sequencer. The TCR beta CDR3 regions were amplified from RNA transcripts. The first round of RT-PCR for the TCR CDR3 was performed with the HTBI primer set and the Qiagen OneStep RT-PCR kit. TCRdb took the public reads, trimmed them with fastp at Q25, ran MiXCR for clone calling and kept in-frame beta chains. Each CDR3 protein appears once, grouped with its most common genes and DNA. For this sample there are hundreds of thousands of distinct CDR3 sequences; roughly 37% appear just once. The top ten clonotypes cover 7.5% to 9.5% of the sample. Sample: blood. The origin of the receptors is a young man with Graves' hyperthyroidism.

This chain joins TRBV7-8 and TRBJ2-2, with 9 bases lining up with TRBD1. V shed 5 bases, J shed 7 bases, and the junction held 17 bases outside the gene matches. The CDR3 totals 18 residues. Germline CDR1 SGHVS, CDR2 FQNEAQ. The CDR3 region is CASSDTIKPGQGHGELFF. As DNA, the CDR3 is TGTGCCAGCAGCGACACTATAAAGCCGGGACAGGGCCACGGGGAGCTGTTTTTT.

In this sample, this clonotype turned up once. Compared with germline, one end of the junction differs, possibly owing to a read error. The chain couples TRBV7-9 to TRBJ2-5, with TRBD1 matching 10 bases. Germline CDR1 SEHNR, CDR2 FQNEAQ (reference sequence). This CDR3 comprises 17 residues. CDR3: CASRARQGARYQETQCF. The CDR3 bases are TGTGCCAGCAGAGCTCGACAGGGGGCGAGGTACCAAGAGACCCAGTGCTTC.

This clonotype was detected many times. The CDR3 sequence is CASSLATARNTEAFF. Here the CDR3 DNA reads TGTGCCAGCAGCTTAGCGACAGCGAGGAACACTGAAGCTTTCTTT. J is TRBJ1-1 and V is TRBV7-9; the D gene is possibly TRBD1 (5 bases). This CDR3 contains 15 residues. Trimming cost V 0 bases and J 1 base, with 9 bases left between them. Looked up from germline, CDR1 is SEHNR and CDR2 is FQNEAQ (reference sequence).

The chain recombines TRBV20-1 with TRBJ2-5; D is perhaps TRBD1 or TRBD2 (5 bases each). V was pared by 3 bases and J by 1 base, with 9 bases between. From germline, CDR1 is DFQATT and CDR2 SNEGSKA (reference sequence). This CDR3 region has 13 residues. The CDR3 nucleotides read TGCAGTGCTAGCGGGGCTATCCAAGAGACCCAGTACTTC. Translated: CSASGAIQETQYF.

The chain has TRBV29-1 and TRBJ1-3; D may be TRBD1 (5 bases). Germline CDR1 is SQVTM and CDR2 is ANQGSEA. The V and J ends lost 3 bases and 4 bases respectively, with 10 bases between them. The CDR3 consists of 13 residues. CDR3 sequence: CSVDGGSGNTIYF. CDR3 DNA sequence: TGCAGCGTTGATGGGGGGTCCGGAAACACCATATATTTT.

This clonotype was seen many times. The chain uses TRBV29-1 and TRBJ1-4; possibly TRBD1 for D (5 bases). The CDR3 length is 15 residues. CDR1 and CDR2 (germline): SQVTM, ANQGSEA. V was trimmed by 1 base and J by 0 bases, leaving 9 bases between them. This CDR3 reads CSVEGMGPTNEKLFF. CDR3 DNA: TGCAGCGTTGAAGGGATGGGGCCAACTAATGAAAAACTGTTTTTT.

This clonotype was seen a handful of times. This rearrangement joins TRBV4-1 to TRBJ1-5; D gene uncertain. V was trimmed by 4 bases and J by 6 bases, leaving 13 bases between them. The CDR3 contains 14 residues. Germline CDR1 and CDR2: MGHRA and YSYEKL. The CDR3 nucleotides are TGCGCCAGCAGCCTAGGGCAGTTCGGTCAGCCCCAGCATTTT. This encodes CASSLGQFGQPQHF.

This clonotype showed up just a few times. The CDR3 loop is CASRRDRGGQPQHF. CDR3 DNA: TGTGCCAGTAGGAGGGACAGGGGAGGTCAGCCCCAGCATTTT. The rearrangement joins TRBV19 to TRBJ1-5, with 10 bases identical to TRBD1. The CDR3 runs to 14 residues. Germline lookup yields CDR1 LNHDA and CDR2 SQIVND (reference sequence). Trimming took 6 bases from V and 6 from J; bases not matched to a gene: 5.

Details on this clonotype: This could be a read error, since a much larger clone is one nucleotide away. The chain has TRBV10-3 and TRBJ2-7; no definite D call. Trimming shortened V by 7 bases and J by 2 bases, and 9 bases separated the two germline ends. The CDR3 is 12 amino acids. Germline V gives CDR1 ENHRY, CDR2 SYGVKD. The CDR3 loop is CAINDDTYEQYF. CDR3 coding DNA: TGTGCCATCAACGACGACACCTACGAGCAGTACTTC.

This clonotype was recorded at least ten times. The chain is built from TRBV12-3 or TRBV12-4 and TRBJ1-1; the D is unclear. There are 11 residues in the CDR3. V was pared by 6 bases and J by 5 bases, with 7 bases between. The CDR3, as DNA: TGTGCCAGCAGCTTCGCGACTGAAGCTTTCTTT. Amino acids: CASSFATEAFF.

V gene TRBV9 combines with J gene TRBJ2-2; TRBD2 matches 9 bases. CDR3 length: 15 amino acids. Germline V lookup: CDR1 SGDLS, CDR2 YYNGEE. Trimming removed 3 bases from V and 6 bases from J; junction bases left unmatched: 6. Written as DNA, the CDR3 is TGTGCCAGCAGCGCCGGGACTAGCTTTCCCGGGGAGCTGTTTTTT. Translation: CASSAGTSFPGELFF.

The rearrangement links TRBV2 to TRBJ1-4; D perhaps matches TRBD1 (5 bases). The CDR3 totals 13 residues. The V end was cut by 3 bases, the J end by 6 bases, with 8 bases between. From germline, CDR1 is SNHLY and CDR2 FYNNEI. The chain's CDR3 is CASSEGGDEKLFF. The CDR3, as DNA: TGTGCCAGCAGTGAGGGAGGGGATGAAAAACTGTTTTTT.